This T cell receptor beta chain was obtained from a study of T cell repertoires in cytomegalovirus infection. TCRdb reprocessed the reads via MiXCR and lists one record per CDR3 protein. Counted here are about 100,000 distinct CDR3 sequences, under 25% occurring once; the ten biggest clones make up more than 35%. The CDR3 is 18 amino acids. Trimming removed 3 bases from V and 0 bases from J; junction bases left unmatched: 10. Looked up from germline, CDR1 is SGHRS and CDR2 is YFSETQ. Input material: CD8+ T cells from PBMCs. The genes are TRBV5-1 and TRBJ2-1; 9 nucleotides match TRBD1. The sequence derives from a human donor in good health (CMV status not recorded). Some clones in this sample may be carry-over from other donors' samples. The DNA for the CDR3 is TGCGCCAGCAGCTCCAAAGACGCGACAGGGGGCTCCTACAATGAGCAGTTCTTC. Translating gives CASSSKDATGGSYNEQFF. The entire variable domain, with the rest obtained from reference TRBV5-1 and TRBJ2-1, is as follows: KAGVTQTPRYLIKTRGQQVTLSCSPISGHRSVSWYQQTPGQGLQFLFEYFSETQRNKGNFPGRFSGRQFSNSRSEMNVSTLELGDSALYLCASSSKDATGGSYNEQFFGPGTRLTVL.